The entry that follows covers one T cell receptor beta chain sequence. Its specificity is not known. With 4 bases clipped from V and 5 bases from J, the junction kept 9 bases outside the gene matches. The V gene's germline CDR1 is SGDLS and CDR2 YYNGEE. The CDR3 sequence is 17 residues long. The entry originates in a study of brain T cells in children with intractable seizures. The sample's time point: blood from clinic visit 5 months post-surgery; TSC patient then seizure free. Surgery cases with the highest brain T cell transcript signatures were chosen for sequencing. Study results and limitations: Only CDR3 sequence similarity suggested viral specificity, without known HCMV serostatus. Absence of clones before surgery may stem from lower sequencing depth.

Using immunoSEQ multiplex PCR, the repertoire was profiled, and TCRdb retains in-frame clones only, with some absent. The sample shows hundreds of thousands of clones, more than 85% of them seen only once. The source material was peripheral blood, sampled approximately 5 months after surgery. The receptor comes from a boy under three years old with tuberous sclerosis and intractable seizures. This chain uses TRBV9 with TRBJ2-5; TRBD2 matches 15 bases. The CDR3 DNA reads TGTGCCAGCAGCCGGGGACTAGCGGGGGGTTCAGTGGAGACCCAGTACTTC. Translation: CASSRGLAGGSVETQYF. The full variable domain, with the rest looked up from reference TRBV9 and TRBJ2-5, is DSGVTQTPKHLITATGQRVTLRCSPRSGDLSVYWYQQSLDQGLQFLIQYYNGEERAKGNILERFSAQQFPDLHSELNLSSLELGDSALYFCASSRGLAGGSVETQYFGPGTRLLVL.